The entry below describes one T cell receptor beta chain. Its antigen is not identified. This record comes from a study of cytomegalovirus exposure and HLA in healthy donors. Germline V gene lookup returns CDR1 SGHNT and CDR2 YENEEA. This CDR3 has 15 residues. Between the trimmed V and J ends, which lost 5 bases and 4 bases, there was a span of 15 bases. Findings of the study overall: Among donors in an Asian-associated ancestry cluster, a later analysis reportedly found fewer N-insertions than the roughly 680-donor mean.

The PCR ran on 60 Vbeta and 13 Jbeta primers. This table comes from immunoSEQ multiplex PCR, and its TCRdb copy is limited to in-frame clones, with some not included. The sample yields over 140,000 clones, around four fifths seen once. Material: PBMCs. This clonotype was obtained from a man aged 25-45 years in good health and CMV-seropositive. This chain connects TRBV11-3 to TRBJ2-1; the D gene is possibly TRBD1 (6 bases). The CDR3, as DNA: TGTGCCAGCAGCCCTCCCGGGACACAATACAATGAGCAGTTCTTC. Translated, it gives CASSPPGTQYNEQFF.